This is a list of T cell receptor beta chains from one sample in a study of beta chain features in type 1 diabetes. Generated by immunoSEQ multiplex PCR, the TCRdb table keeps only in-frame clones and is missing some. Among under 300,000 clones listed, about 26% were seen once. Sequenced sample: central memory CD4+ T cells from blood. These TCRs come from a man aged 25 to 40 in good health. The CDR3 runs from the conserved cysteine through the conserved F or W. The order of the fields is V gene, clone size, J gene, D gene, CDR3 protein, CDR3 DNA. A D gene is named only where the DNA matches it firmly. The size entry is marked missing in some rows and otherwise reads once, few, many or a size class.

TRBV18	NA	TRBJ2-7	NA	CASSPAKGGYEQYF	TGTGCCAGCTCACCGGCCAAAGGGGGCTACGAGCAGTACTTC
TRBV29-1	few	TRBJ2-6	TRBD1	CSVREDRLNTGANVLTF	TGCAGCGTGCGAGAGGACAGGCTGAACACTGGGGCCAACGTCCTGACTTTC
TRBV14	NA	TRBJ2-7	TRBD1	CASARGQTYEQYF	TGTGCCAGCGCCCGGGGACAGACCTACGAGCAGTACTTC
TRBV19	few	TRBJ2-7	NA	CASSPPERSYEQYF	TGTGCCAGTAGTCCCCCGGAACGGTCCTACGAGCAGTACTTC
TRBV6-5	NA	TRBJ1-2	NA	CASVGHQNYGYTF	TGTGCCAGCGTCGGACACCAAAACTATGGCTACACCTTC
TRBV6-6	few	TRBJ2-3	NA	CASSYRDSGADTQYF	TGTGCCAGCAGTTACCGGGACAGCGGGGCAGATACGCAGTATTTT
TRBV15	once	TRBJ1-6	NA	CATRDGAYNSPLHF	TGTGCCACCAGGGACGGAGCATATAATTCACCCCTCCACTTT
TRBV5-1	few	TRBJ2-5	NA	CASSLKVRETQYF	TGCGCCAGCAGCTTGAAGGTCCGAGAGACCCAGTACTTC
TRBV30	few	TRBJ2-7	TRBD1	CAWRIDRAPYEQYF	TGTGCCTGGAGAATAGACAGGGCCCCCTACGAGCAGTACTTC
TRBV19	NA	TRBJ1-2	NA	CASSKGVGGYTF	TGTGCCAGTAGCAAAGGGGTCGGTGGCTACACCTTC
TRBV11-2	NA	TRBJ2-4	TRBD1	CASSPQGAKNIQYF	TGTGCCAGCAGCCCACAGGGGGCCAAAAACATTCAGTACTTC